The entry that follows covers one T cell receptor beta chain sequence. These data are taken from a study of blood T cell repertoires in COVID-19. About the study: T cells, B-cell-depleted T cells, or PBMCs supplied cDNA or gDNA.

In the authors' methods: The authors estimated nucleated cell counts from reference gene primer amplification. Generated by immunoSEQ multiplex PCR, the TCRdb table keeps only in-frame clones and is missing some. The DNA was the basis for D and trimming; V, J and clone size are from that table. The sample has over 6,000 clones; just over 85% are singletons. This clonotype was sampled from a human donor with active COVID-19. The donor label of this sample is uncertain. Sequenced: peripheral blood.

For the CDR3, the DNA is TGTGCCAGCAGCTGGACGCTTCCGGGGGGGCCCCCCGGGGAGCTGTTTTTT. The encoded protein is CASSWTLPGGPPGELFF. This chain links TRBV7-9 with TRBJ2-2, with 8 nucleotides matching TRBD2. Germline V CDR1 and CDR2: SEHNR, FQNEAQ (reference sequence). This CDR3 has 17 residues. After removal of 4 bases from V and 6 bases from J, the junction contained 13 bases not matched to a gene.